Below, one TCR beta chain is given with its context. The protocol was immunoSEQ multiplex PCR, while the TCRdb copy is restricted to in-frame clones and leaves out a portion. Among over 130,000 clones listed, roughly 90% were seen once. The trim removed 1 base at V and 6 bases at J, leaving 5 bases unmatched. CDR1 SGHAT and CDR2 FQNNGV come from the germline V gene. The CDR3 covers 14 residues. The source of the sample is a study of T cell responses to AZD1222 COVID-19 vaccine. This sequence joins TRBV11-2 and TRBJ2-7; 8 positions match TRBD2. This material consisted of peripheral blood, taken on day 0 of AZD1222 vaccination. The source of this sequence is an adult in good health. CDR3 bases: TGTGCCAGCAGCTTAGTAGCGGGACCGGGCGAGCAGTACTTC. It yields the protein CASSLVAGPGEQYF.